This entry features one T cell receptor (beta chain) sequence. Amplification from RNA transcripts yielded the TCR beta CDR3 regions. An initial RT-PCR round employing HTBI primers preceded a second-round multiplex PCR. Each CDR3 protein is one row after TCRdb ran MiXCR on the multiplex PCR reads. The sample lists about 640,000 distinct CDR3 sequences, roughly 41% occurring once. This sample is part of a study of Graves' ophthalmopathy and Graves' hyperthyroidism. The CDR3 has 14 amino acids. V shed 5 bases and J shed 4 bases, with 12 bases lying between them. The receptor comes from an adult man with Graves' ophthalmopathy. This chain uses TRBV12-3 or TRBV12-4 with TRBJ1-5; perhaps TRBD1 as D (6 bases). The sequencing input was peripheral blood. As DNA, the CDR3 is TGTGCCAGCAGTGCCCTTAGGGGGAATCAGCCCCAGCATTTT. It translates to CASSALRGNQPQHF.